This TCR beta chain originates from a study of blood T cells in healthy people across ages (dated by TCRdb to between 2014 and 2017). Looking at the study overall: Template switching captured roughly one uniquely barcoded TCR beta cDNA molecule per two T cells in model experiments. Age-related changes in TCR beta repertoire diversity were measured in the study by deep sequencing normalized with unique cDNA molecular identifiers. Donors were grouped into four age groups: young (average approximately 16 years), middle-aged (about 38), aged (around 56) and long-lived (over 80). Donors of different ages were randomly distributed across sequencing lanes to avoid experimental bias. Using the same blood draw, the study looked at two additional independent replicas of 1 million unique cDNA reads for two donors, one aged 18 to 30 and the other aged 80 or older.

The approximately 41 donors, aged about 6 to 90 years, were systemically healthy Caucasian individuals from Russia. Approximately 9.7 milliliters of peripheral blood were drawn from each donor into EDTA-treated Vacutainer tubes. Ficoll-Paque density-gradient centrifugation was used to isolate PBMCs, with at least 7 million per sample. Trizol reagent was used to extract total RNA from the PBMCs, yielding at least 6 micrograms per sample. For every donor, an aliquot of PBMCs went through flow cytometry to measure the percentages of naive CD45RAhigh/CD27high T cells. Libraries were made using 5' RACE. TCRdb names Illumina HiSeq 2500 as the instrument used. The second PCR ran for about 6 to 12 cycles and used a J-beta primer mix along with a sample-barcoded 5' primer. A unique molecular identifier was introduced onto each TCR beta cDNA molecule by a template-switch 5' adaptor carrying 12 random nucleotides. Each sample yielded at least 2.5 million CDR3-containing paired-end reads. All of the RNA was converted into first-strand cDNA using the Mint cDNA synthesis kit, with a TRBC-specific oligonucleotide serving as the primer. All cDNA was treated with uracil-DNA glycosylase and then went through a first 18-cycle PCR with the universal primers M1SS and BC2_uni_R. The original methods were these. Normalization of each sample was performed by random selection of 1 million high-quality reads, each carrying a distinct molecular identifier. Reads sharing molecular identifiers were discarded rather than binned into consensus sequences. MiTCR, with a Q25 quality threshold and the strictest error-elimination algorithm, was used for CDR3 identification, clonotype clustering and error correction. A nonparametric unseen species model with Euler transformation was used to estimate lower-bound total TCR beta diversity. The raw public reads went through TCRdb reprocessing: fastp at Q25, MiXCR clone calling, in-frame beta chains kept. All rows with the same CDR3 protein become a single entry with the most common DNA and genes. The V and J calls follow TCRdb's processing rather than the paper's. Here the sample has 600,000 or so distinct CDR3 sequences; around 20% occur a single time. The ten largest clones add up to 3% to 4.5% of the sample.

In this sample, this clonotype turned up a few times. Its antigen remains unidentified. No quality values exist for individual bases; no much larger clone is one base distant. What the work shows at the level of the full study, not this receptor alone: There was a strong correlation between observed TCR beta diversity and the percentage of naive T cells measured by flow cytometry. Total diversity estimates from one million sequenced T cells were considered lower bounds and underestimates. The CMV infection status of donors was not known, potentially confounding age-related changes in expanded clonotypes. Observed TCR beta diversity per million T cells fell roughly linearly with age, and a significant reduction was already apparent by age around 40. The long-lived group showed more naive CD4+ T cells, fewer expanded clones and increased TCR diversity than the aged group, suggesting age selection. Bulk unsorted PBMC profiling prevented conclusive comparison of naive and antigen-experienced compartments.

Spanning cysteine to phenylalanine, the CDR3 consists of 13 amino acids. Only the CDR3 DNA stays, 39 bases, in frame from base 1. CDR1 is given as MGHRA and CDR2 as YSYEKL, both from the germline V gene. A distance of 9 bases separates the germline ends of V and J, which lose 0 bases and 6 bases respectively. Sequencing was carried out using blood. The chain is encoded by TRBV4-1 joined to TRBJ2-7; no D gene is confidently identified. The origin of this receptor is a man in his sixties or seventies in good health. The DNA sequence is TGCGCCAGCAGCCAAGAAGGAAGTACCGAGCAGTACTTC. Translated, it reads CASSQEGSTEQYF.